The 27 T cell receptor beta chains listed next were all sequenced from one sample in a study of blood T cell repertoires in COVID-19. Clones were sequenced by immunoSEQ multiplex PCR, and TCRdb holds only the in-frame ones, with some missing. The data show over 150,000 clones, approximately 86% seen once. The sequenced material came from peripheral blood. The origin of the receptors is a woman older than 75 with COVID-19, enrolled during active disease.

CDR3 residues: CASSISSYNNQPQHF. Here the CDR3 DNA reads TGTGCCAGTAGTATCTCCAGTTATAACAATCAGCCCCAGCATTTT. The V and J genes are TRBV19 and TRBJ1-5; D gene ambiguous. Germline assignment: CDR1 LNHDA and CDR2 SQIVND (reference sequence). V was cut by 3 bases and J by 3 bases, with 12 bases left in between. CDR3 length: 15 residues.

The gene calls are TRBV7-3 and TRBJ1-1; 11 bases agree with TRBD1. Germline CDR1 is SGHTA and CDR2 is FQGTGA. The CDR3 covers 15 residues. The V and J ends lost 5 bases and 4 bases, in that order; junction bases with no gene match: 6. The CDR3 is CASSPRTGGITEAFF. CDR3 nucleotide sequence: TGTGCCAGCAGCCCAAGGACAGGGGGCATCACTGAAGCTTTCTTT.

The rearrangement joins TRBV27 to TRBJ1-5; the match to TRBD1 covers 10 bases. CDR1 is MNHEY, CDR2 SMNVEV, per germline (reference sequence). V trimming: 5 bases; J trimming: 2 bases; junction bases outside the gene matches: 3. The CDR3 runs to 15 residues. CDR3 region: CASSAGTGGNQPQHF. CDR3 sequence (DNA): TGTGCCAGCAGTGCAGGGACAGGGGGCAATCAGCCCCAGCATTTT.

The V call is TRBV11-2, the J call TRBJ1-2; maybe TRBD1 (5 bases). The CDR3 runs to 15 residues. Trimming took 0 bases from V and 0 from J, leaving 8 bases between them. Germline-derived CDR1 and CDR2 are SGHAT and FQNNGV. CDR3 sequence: CASSLEQDANYGYTF. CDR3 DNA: TGTGCCAGCAGCTTAGAACAGGACGCTAACTATGGCTACACCTTC. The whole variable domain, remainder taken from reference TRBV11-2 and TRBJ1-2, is EAGVAQSPRYKIIEKRQSVAFWCNPISGHATLYWYQQILGQGPKLLIQFQNNGVVDDSQLPKDRFSAERLKGVDSTLKIQPAKLEDSAVYLCASSLEQDANYGYTFGSGTRLTVV.

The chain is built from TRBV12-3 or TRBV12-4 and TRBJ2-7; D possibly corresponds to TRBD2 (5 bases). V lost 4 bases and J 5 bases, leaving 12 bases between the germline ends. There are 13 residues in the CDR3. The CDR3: CASSWYSGDEQYF. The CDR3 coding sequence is TGTGCCAGCAGTTGGTACTCCGGGGACGAGCAGTACTTC.

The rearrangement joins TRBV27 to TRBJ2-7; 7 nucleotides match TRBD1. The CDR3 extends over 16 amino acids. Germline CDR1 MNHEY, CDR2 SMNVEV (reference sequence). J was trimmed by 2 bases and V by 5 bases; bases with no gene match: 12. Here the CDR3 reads CASSPTRDSQPYEQYF. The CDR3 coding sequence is TGTGCCAGCAGTCCGACCCGGGACAGTCAACCCTACGAGCAGTACTTC.

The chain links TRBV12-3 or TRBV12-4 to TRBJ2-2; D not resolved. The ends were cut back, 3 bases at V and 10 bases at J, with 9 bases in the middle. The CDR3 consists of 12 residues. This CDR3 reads CASSFNLAELFF. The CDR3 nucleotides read TGTGCCAGCAGTTTCAATTTGGCGGAGCTGTTTTTT.

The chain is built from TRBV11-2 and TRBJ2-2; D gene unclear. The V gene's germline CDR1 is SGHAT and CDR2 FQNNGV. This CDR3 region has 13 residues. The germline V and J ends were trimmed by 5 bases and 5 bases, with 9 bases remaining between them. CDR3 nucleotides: TGTGCCAGCAGCGAACAGATGACCGGGGAGCTGTTTTTT. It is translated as CASSEQMTGELFF.

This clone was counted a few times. CDR3 protein: CASSQTANSPLHF. DNA of the CDR3: TGTGCCAGCAGCCAGACAGCAAATTCACCCCTCCACTTT. The chain combines TRBV11-2 with TRBJ1-6, with D perhaps TRBD1 (5 bases). CDR1 and CDR2 (germline): SGHAT, FQNNGV. The CDR3 has 13 residues. V lost 5 bases to trimming and J lost 7 bases, with 9 bases between them.

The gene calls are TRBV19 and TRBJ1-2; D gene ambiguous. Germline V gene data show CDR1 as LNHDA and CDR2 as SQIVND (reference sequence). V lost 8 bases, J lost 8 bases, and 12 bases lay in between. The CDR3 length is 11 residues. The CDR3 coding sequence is TGTGCCAGTTCGGGAAGGTCAGGCTACACCTTC. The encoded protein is CASSGRSGYTF.

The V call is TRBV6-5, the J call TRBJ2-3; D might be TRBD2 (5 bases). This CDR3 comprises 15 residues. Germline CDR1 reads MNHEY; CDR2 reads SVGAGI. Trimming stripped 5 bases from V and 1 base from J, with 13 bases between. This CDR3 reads CASSMHRTRTDTQYF. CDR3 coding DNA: TGTGCCAGCAGTATGCATAGGACTCGCACAGATACGCAGTATTTT.

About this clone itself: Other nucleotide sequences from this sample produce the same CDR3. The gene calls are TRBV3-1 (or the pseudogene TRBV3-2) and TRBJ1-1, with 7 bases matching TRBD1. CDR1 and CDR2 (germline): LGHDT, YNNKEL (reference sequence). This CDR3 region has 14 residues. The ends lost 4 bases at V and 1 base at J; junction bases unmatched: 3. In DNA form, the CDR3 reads TGTGCCAGCAGCCGACAGGGAGGGAACACTGAAGCTTTCTTT. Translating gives CASSRQGGNTEAFF.

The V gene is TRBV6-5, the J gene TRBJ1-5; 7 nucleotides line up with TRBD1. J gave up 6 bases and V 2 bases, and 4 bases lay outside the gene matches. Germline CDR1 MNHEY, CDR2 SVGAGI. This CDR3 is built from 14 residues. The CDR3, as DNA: TGTGCCAGCAGTTACGGAGGGGGCGGTCAGCCCCAGCATTTT. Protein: CASSYGGGGQPQHF.

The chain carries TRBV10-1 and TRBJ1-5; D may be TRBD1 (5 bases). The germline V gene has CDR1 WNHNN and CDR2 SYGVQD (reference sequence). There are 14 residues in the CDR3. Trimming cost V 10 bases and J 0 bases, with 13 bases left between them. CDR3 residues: CAKDQGYSNQPQHF. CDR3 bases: TGCGCCAAAGATCAGGGTTATAGCAATCAGCCCCAGCATTTT.

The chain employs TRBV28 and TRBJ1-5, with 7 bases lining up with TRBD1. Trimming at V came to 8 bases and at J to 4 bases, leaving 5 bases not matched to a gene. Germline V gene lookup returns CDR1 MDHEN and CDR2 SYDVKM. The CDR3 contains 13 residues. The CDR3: CASWGTANQPQHF. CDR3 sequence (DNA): TGTGCCAGCTGGGGGACAGCTAATCAGCCCCAGCATTTT.

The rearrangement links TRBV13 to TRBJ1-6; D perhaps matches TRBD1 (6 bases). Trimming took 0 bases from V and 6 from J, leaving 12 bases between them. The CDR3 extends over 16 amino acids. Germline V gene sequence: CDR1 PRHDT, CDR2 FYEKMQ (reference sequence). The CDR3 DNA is TGTGCCAGCAGCTTAGGGCTGACAGGTCGTAATTCACCCCTCCACTTT. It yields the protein CASSLGLTGRNSPLHF.

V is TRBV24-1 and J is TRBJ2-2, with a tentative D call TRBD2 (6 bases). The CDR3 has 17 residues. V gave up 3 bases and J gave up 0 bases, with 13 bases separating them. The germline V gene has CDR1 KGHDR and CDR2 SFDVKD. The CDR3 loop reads CATSDAPGLANTGELFF. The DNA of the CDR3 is TGTGCCACCAGTGATGCCCCGGGACTGGCGAACACCGGGGAGCTGTTTTTT.

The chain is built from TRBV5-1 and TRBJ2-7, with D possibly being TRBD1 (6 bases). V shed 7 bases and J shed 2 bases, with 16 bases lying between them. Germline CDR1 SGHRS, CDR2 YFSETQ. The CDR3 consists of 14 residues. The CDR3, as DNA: TGCGCCAGCCGTCTCACGGACAGCACCTACGAGCAGTACTTC. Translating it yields CASRLTDSTYEQYF.

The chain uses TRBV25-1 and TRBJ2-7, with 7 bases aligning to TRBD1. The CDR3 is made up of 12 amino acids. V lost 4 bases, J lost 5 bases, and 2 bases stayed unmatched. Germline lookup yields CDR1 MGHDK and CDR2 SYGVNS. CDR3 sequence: CASSVTGDEQYF. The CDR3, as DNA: TGTGCCAGCAGTGTCACAGGGGACGAGCAGTACTTC.

The CDR3 DNA sequence: TGTGCCAGCAGCCAAGGAACCCGACAGGGGAACTCCTACGAGCAGTACTTC. Its translation is CASSQGTRQGNSYEQYF. The chain links TRBV4-2 to TRBJ2-7; 8 bases are shared with TRBD1. The CDR3 consists of 17 residues. The V gene's germline CDR1 is LGHNA and CDR2 YNFKEQ. V lost 1 base to trimming and J lost 0 bases; unmatched junction nucleotides: 8.

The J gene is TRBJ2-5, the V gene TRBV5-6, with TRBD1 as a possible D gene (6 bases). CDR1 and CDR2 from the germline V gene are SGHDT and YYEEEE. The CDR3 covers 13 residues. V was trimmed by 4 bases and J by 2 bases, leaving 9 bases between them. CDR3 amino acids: CASSGTRQETQYF. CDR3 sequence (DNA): TGTGCCAGCAGCGGGACAAGACAAGAGACCCAGTACTTC.

CDR3 amino acids: CASSAPGNNEKLFF. The CDR3 DNA reads as TGTGCCAGCAGCGCCCCGGGAAACAATGAAAAACTGTTTTTT. The genes are TRBV9 and TRBJ1-4, with D uncertain. Germline CDR1 and CDR2: SGDLS and YYNGEE. Trimming removed 3 bases from V and 5 bases from J, with 11 bases in between. The CDR3 has 14 amino acids.

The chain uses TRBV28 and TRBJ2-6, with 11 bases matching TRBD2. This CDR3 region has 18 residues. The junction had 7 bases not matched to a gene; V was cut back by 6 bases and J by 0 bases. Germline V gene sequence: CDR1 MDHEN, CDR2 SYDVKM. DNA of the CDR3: TGTGCCAGCAGCCGTCCGGGACTAGCGGCCTCTGGGGCCAACGTCCTGACTTTC. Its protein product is CASSRPGLAASGANVLTF. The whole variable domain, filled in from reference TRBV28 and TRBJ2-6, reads DVKVTQSSRYLVKRTGEKVFLECVQDMDHENMFWYRQDPGLGLRLIYFSYDVKMKEKGDIPEGYSVSREKKERFSLILESASTNQTSMYLCASSRPGLAASGANVLTFGAGSRLTVL.

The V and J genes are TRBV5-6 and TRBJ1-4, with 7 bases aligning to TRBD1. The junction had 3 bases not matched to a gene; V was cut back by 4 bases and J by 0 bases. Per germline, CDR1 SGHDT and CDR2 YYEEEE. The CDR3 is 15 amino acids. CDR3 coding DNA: TGTGCCAGCAGCGGGACAGACGCAACTAATGAAAAACTGTTTTTT. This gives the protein CASSGTDATNEKLFF.

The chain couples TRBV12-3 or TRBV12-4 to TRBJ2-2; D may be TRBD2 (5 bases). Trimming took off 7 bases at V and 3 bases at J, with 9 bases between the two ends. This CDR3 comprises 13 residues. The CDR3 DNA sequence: TGTGCCAGCAACCAGGACTACACCGGGGAGCTGTTTTTT. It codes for CASNQDYTGELFF.

The CDR3 sequence: CASSSTSGGYEQYF. CDR3 DNA sequence: TGTGCCAGCAGCTCCACTAGCGGGGGCTACGAGCAGTACTTC. This sequence joins TRBV7-2 and TRBJ2-7; TRBD2 aligns across 11 bases. Trimming at V came to 4 bases and at J to 3 bases, leaving 2 bases not matched to a gene. CDR1 is SGHTA and CDR2 is FQGNSA in the germline V gene. The CDR3 has 14 residues.

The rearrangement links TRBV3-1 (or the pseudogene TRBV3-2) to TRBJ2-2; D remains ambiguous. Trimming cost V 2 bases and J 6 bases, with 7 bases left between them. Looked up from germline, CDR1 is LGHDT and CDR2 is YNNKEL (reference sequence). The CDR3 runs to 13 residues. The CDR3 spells CASSQRVAGELFF. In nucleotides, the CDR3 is TGTGCCAGCAGCCAAAGAGTGGCCGGGGAGCTGTTTTTT.